A selection of T cell receptor beta chains follows, all from one sample in a study of cytomegalovirus exposure and HLA in healthy donors. Measured with immunoSEQ multiplex PCR; TCRdb has only the in-frame clones, and not every one. The sample carries around 250,000 clones, roughly 90% recorded once. Sequenced material: PBMCs. The receptors here all came from a woman under 30 in good health and CMV-seronegative. Each CDR3 is given with its conserved first and last residue. A D gene is named only where the DNA matches it firmly. Clone size is not always given. Where it is, it says once, few, many or a class for expanded clones.

>TRBV11-2|-|TRBJ2-5|TRBD2
TGTGCCAGCAGCTTAGTCGTGCGGCGGGGGGGCCGAGAGACCCAGTACTTC
CASSLVVRRGGRETQYF
>TRBV19|-|TRBJ2-5|-
TGTGCCAGTAGCATACTAGGGACTCCCCAAGAGACCCAGTACTTC
CASSILGTPQETQYF
>TRBV27|-|TRBJ1-1|-
TGTGCCAGCAGCCCCGCAGGGGCGAACACTGAAGCTTTCTTT
CASSPAGANTEAFF
>TRBV4-1|-|TRBJ1-1|-
TGCGCCAGCAGCCCGGCCGTGGGACAGAACACTGAAGCTTTCTTT
CASSPAVGQNTEAFF
>TRBV4-3|-|TRBJ2-1|-
TGCGCCAGCAGCCAAGGGGCGGGCGATGAGCAGTTCTTC
CASSQGAGDEQFF
>TRBV27|few|TRBJ1-6|-
TGTGCCAGCAGTTTAGCGCCCAATTCACCCCTCCACTTT
CASSLAPNSPLHF
>TRBV11-2|-|TRBJ2-7|TRBD1
TGTGCCAGCAGCCCCGGGACAGGGGGCTTCGAGCAGTACTTC
CASSPGTGGFEQYF
>TRBV25-1|-|TRBJ2-1|-
TGTGCCAGCAGTGGTACAGTCAATGAGCAGTTCTTC
CASSGTVNEQFF
>TRBV5-4|once|TRBJ1-1|TRBD1
TGTGCCAGCAGCCCGGACAGGGGAGGACGGGGCACTGAAGCTTTCTTT
CASSPDRGGRGTEAFF
>TRBV9|-|TRBJ1-5|TRBD1
TGTGCCAGCAGCGTAACAGGGGGCGAGGATCAGCCCCAGCATTTT
CASSVTGGEDQPQHF
>TRBV7-2|-|TRBJ2-5|-
TGTGCCAGCAGCTTATCGGTAAAAGAGACCCAGTACTTC
CASSLSVKETQYF
>TRBV28|-|TRBJ1-1|-
TGTGCCAGCAGTTTCAGGGCCCCTGAAGCTTTCTTT
CASSFRAPEAFF
>TRBV28|-|TRBJ2-7|TRBD2
TGTGCCAGCAGTTTAGGCGGGGGGGCAACCTACGAGCAGTACTTC
CASSLGGGATYEQYF
>TRBV6-1|-|TRBJ1-1|-
TGTGCCAGCAGTGATCCGGGCCTGGGGGGCACTGAAGCTTTCTTT
CASSDPGLGGTEAFF
>TRBV6-1|-|TRBJ2-1|TRBD2
TGTGCCAGCAGTGTGACTAGCGGGGGGGCAAATGAGCAGTTCTTC
CASSVTSGGANEQFF
>TRBV15|once|TRBJ2-3|-
TGTGCCACCAGCAGAGATGGCACCACAGATACGCAGTATTTT
CATSRDGTTDTQYF
>TRBV4-1|-|TRBJ2-2|-
TGCGCCAGCAGCCCATTAGACGGGGAGCTGTTTTTT
CASSPLDGELFF
>TRBV2|-|TRBJ2-5|TRBD2
TGTGCCAGCAGCGAAGACCGTAGCGGGGGGGGACAAGAGACCCAGTACTTC
CASSEDRSGGGQETQYF
>TRBV7-2|-|TRBJ2-7|-
TGTGCCAGCAGCCCCCGGAGTGACTACGAGCAGTACTTC
CASSPRSDYEQYF
>TRBV5-1|-|TRBJ1-2|TRBD1
TGCGCCAGCAGTTTCGGACAGGGCTCTGGCTACACCTTC
CASSFGQGSGYTF
>TRBV11-2|-|TRBJ2-7|-
TGTGCCAGCAGCCAAGTCCGGGACAAGACCTACGAGCAGTACTTC
CASSQVRDKTYEQYF
>TRBV6-1|-|TRBJ2-1|TRBD1
TGTGCCAGCAGTCCAGGACAGGGGAGCTACAATGAGCAGTTCTTC
CASSPGQGSYNEQFF
>TRBV4-1|-|TRBJ2-3|-
TGCGCCAGCAGCCAAGATCTTTTAGGGGCATTAAGCACAGATACGCAGTATTTT
CASSQDLLGALSTDTQYF
>TRBV7-2|-|TRBJ2-1|TRBD2
TGTGCCAGCAGCGTTAGCGGGGGAGCCTCAGATGAGCAGTTCTTC
CASSVSGGASDEQFF
>TRBV19|-|TRBJ2-2|-
TGTGCCAGTAGTATGGGGCTGGGCGGGGAGCTGTTTTTT
CASSMGLGGELFF
>TRBV19|-|TRBJ1-2|-
TGTGCCAGTAGCCCAGCGTCGACAGCTTATGGCTACACCTTC
CASSPASTAYGYTF
>TRBV27|-|TRBJ1-5|-
TGTGCCAGCAGTTTATGGGGGGGGGTCAATCAGCCCCAGCATTTT
CASSLWGGVNQPQHF
>TRBV10-1|-|TRBJ2-3|TRBD1
TGCGCCAGCAGTAGTCGACAGGGGTTTAGCACAGATACGCAGTATTTT
CASSSRQGFSTDTQYF
>TRBV5-1|-|TRBJ2-3|TRBD1
TGCGCCAGCAGCTCGCCCTCCGGGACAGGGAACACAGATACGCAGTATTTT
CASSSPSGTGNTDTQYF
>TRBV28|few|TRBJ1-1|-
TGTGCCAGCAGTCTCATGAGGACTGAAGCTTTCTTT
CASSLMRTEAFF
>TRBV15|-|TRBJ2-5|-
TGTGCCACCAGCAGAGACCGGGCAGGGGCAGAGACCCAGTACTTC
CATSRDRAGAETQYF
>TRBV7-2|-|TRBJ1-5|-
TGTGCCAGCAGCTTAGTGCGGCAGGGGAATCAGCCCCAGCATTTT
CASSLVRQGNQPQHF
>TRBV30|-|TRBJ2-1|TRBD2
TGTGCCTGGACCTTCGGGACTAGGTACAATGAGCAGTTCTTC
CAWTFGTRYNEQFF
>TRBV18|-|TRBJ1-6|-
TGTGCCAGCTCACCACCGGCTCAGGGGTGGTCACCCCTCCACTTT
CASSPPAQGWSPLHF
>TRBV4-3|-|TRBJ2-3|-
TGCGCCAGCAGCCAAGTGTTACTAGGTGATACGCAGTATTTT
CASSQVLLGDTQYF
>TRBV19|-|TRBJ2-3|TRBD2
TGTGCCAGTAGTATATATGCTAGCGGGGACACAGATACGCAGTATTTT
CASSIYASGDTDTQYF
>TRBV5-1|-|TRBJ2-1|-
TGCGCCAGCAGCTTGGACGCGGGGCCCTACAATGAGCAGTTCTTC
CASSLDAGPYNEQFF
>TRBV7-3|-|TRBJ2-1|TRBD2
TGTGCCAGCAATAGCGGGGGCCTCTACAATGAGCAGTTCTTC
CASNSGGLYNEQFF